This T cell receptor beta chain was retrieved from a study of Ad26.COV2.S vaccination and SARS-CoV-2 variants. Study in general: Donor got 5x10^10 or 1x10^11 viral particles of Ad26.COV2.S.

Generated by immunoSEQ multiplex PCR, the TCRdb table keeps only in-frame clones and is missing some. Here the sample spans 200,000 to 300,000 clones, 70% to 90% being singletons. The trim removed 5 bases at V and 10 bases at J, leaving 11 bases unmatched. The germline V gene encodes CDR1 LGHNA and CDR2 YNFKEQ. This CDR3 region has 16 residues. The treatment: roughly 20 received Ad26.COV2.S at low or high dose, single or two shots; several received placebo; per-sample allocation not given. Collection of samples fell on day 63 after the first vaccine or placebo injection. An adult aged 18-55 years in Boston served as the donor.

The V and J genes are TRBV4-2 and TRBJ2-3; 14 bases fit TRBD2. The specimen was peripheral blood, collected in a trial of Ad26.COV2.S vaccine versus placebo. This clonotype was obtained from a person between 18 and 59 years old who received the Ad26.COV2.S COVID-19 vaccine or a placebo. For the CDR3, the DNA is TGTGCCAGCAGCTCACGCTCCGGGACTAGCGGGAGCGCGCAGTATTTT. Translating it yields CASSSRSGTSGSAQYF.